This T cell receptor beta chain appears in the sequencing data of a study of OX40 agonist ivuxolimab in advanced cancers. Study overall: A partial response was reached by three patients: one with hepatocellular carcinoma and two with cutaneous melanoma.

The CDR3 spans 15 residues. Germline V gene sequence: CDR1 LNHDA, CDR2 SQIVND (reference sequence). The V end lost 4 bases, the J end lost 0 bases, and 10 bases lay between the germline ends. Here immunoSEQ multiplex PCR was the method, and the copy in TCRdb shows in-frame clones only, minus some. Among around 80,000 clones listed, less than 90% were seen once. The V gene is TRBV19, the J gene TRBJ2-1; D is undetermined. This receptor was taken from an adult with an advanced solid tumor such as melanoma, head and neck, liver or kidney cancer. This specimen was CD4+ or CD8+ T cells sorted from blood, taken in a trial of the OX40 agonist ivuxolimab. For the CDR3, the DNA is TGTGCCAGTAGTAAGGAATCGAGCTCCTACAATGAGCAGTTCTTC. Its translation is CASSKESSSYNEQFF.